Presented here are 30 T cell receptor beta chains from one specimen sequenced in a study of T cell clusters in autoimmune cytopenias. Approximately 40,000 genome equivalents of blood DNA were amplified for TRB. Multiplex touch-down PCR amplified TRB using TRB-A and TRB-B pools in one tube. TCRdb re-called the multiplex PCR reads and gives one entry per CDR3 protein, without DNA. The listing records fewer than 8,500 distinct CDR3 sequences. The sample consisted of peripheral blood. The receptors here all came from a human donor with an autoimmune cytopenia or autoimmune hepatitis (not recorded which).

V and J are TRBV20-1 and TRBJ2-1. The CDR3 totals 14 residues. Germline V lookup: CDR1 DFQATT, CDR2 SNEGSKA (reference sequence). This CDR3 is CSASRGTYYNEQFF.

The chain couples TRBV7-6 to TRBJ2-5. The CDR3 loop spans 14 amino acids. Germline CDR1 and CDR2: SGHVS and FNYEAQ. The CDR3 spells CASSSQQFLETQYF.

The chain links TRBV20-1 to TRBJ2-1; TCRdb reports TRBD1, a call that lacks DNA to check it against. CDR3 length equals 13 residues. Germline V CDR1 and CDR2: DFQATT, SNEGSKA (reference sequence). CDR3 residues: CSPDRGGYNEQFF.

This chain connects TRBV6-5 to TRBJ2-3; checking the TCRdb D call of TRBD2 is not possible without DNA. CDR3 length equals 15 residues. Germline CDR1 MNHEY, CDR2 SVGAGI. This CDR3 is CASSLTGTRGDTQYF.

This clonotype ranks as medium-sized in terms of frequency. The genes are TRBV30 and TRBJ2-7; checking the TCRdb D call of TRBD1 is not possible without DNA. Germline-derived CDR1 and CDR2 are GTSNPN and SVGIG (reference sequence). The CDR3 covers 15 residues. CDR3 region: CAWSVGLQGAYEQYF. Filled out from reference TRBV30 and TRBJ2-7, the complete variable domain reads SQTIHQWPATLVQPVGSPLSLECTVEGTSNPNLYWYRQAAGRGLQLLFYSVGIGQISSEVPQNLSASRPQDRQFILSSKKLLLSDSGFYLCAWSVGLQGAYEQYFGPGTRLTVT.

The V call is TRBV11-2, the J call TRBJ2-7; TCRdb reports TRBD2, a call that lacks DNA to check it against. The CDR3 contains 12 residues. The germline CDR1 and CDR2 sequences are SGHAT and FQNNGV. The CDR3 reads CASSLEGPEQYF. Full variable domain (missing parts from reference TRBV11-2 and TRBJ2-7): EAGVAQSPRYKIIEKRQSVAFWCNPISGHATLYWYQQILGQGPKLLIQFQNNGVVDDSQLPKDRFSAERLKGVDSTLKIQPAKLEDSAVYLCASSLEGPEQYFGPGTRLTVT.

The rearrangement joins TRBV15 to TRBJ2-7; TCRdb indicates TRBD1, and absent DNA this call remains unverified. Germline V lookup: CDR1 LNHNV, CDR2 YYDKDF (reference sequence). This CDR3 has 21 amino acids. CDR3 protein: CATSSLHWTGGPGLARHEQYF.

The chain carries TRBV6-5 and TRBJ2-7. CDR1 and CDR2 (germline): MNHEY, SVGAGI. The length of the CDR3 is 15 residues. The CDR3 spells CASSYSDHGSYEQYF.

The chain carries TRBV12-3 or TRBV12-4 and TRBJ1-2. The CDR3 totals 13 residues. The CDR3: CASSLTDRGGYTF.

This clonotype is identified as medium-sized (0.01 to 0.1%) from frequency. This chain joins TRBV19 and TRBJ2-3; checking the TCRdb D call of TRBD2 is not possible without DNA. The CDR3 contains 15 residues. Germline V lookup: CDR1 LNHDA, CDR2 SQIVND (reference sequence). The CDR3 loop is CASSIVPGLEGAQYF.

The gene calls are TRBV7-2 and TRBJ2-3; TCRdb lists TRBD1, though no DNA is available to test this call. The CDR3 has 17 residues. Germline CDR1 reads SGHTA; CDR2 reads FQGNSA. The CDR3 is CASSLRSAGDWADTQYF.

The gene calls are TRBV7-6 and TRBJ1-2; TCRdb indicates TRBD1, and absent DNA this call remains unverified. This CDR3 has 16 amino acids. Germline assignment: CDR1 SGHVS and CDR2 FNYEAQ. CDR3 sequence reads: CASSSLGGSHNYGYTF.

The rearrangement links TRBV24-1 to TRBJ1-5. This CDR3 spans 15 amino acids. CDR1 KGHDR and CDR2 SFDVKD come from the germline V gene. CDR3 amino acids: CATSVGYGSNQPQHF.

According to its frequency, this clonotype is medium-sized. The rearrangement joins TRBV27 to TRBJ2-2; TCRdb proposes TRBD1, but this gene call is untestable without DNA. The CDR3 is 16 amino acids. Germline V lookup: CDR1 MNHEY, CDR2 SMNVEV (reference sequence). CDR3 amino acids: CASSHHGQGYAGELFF.

The chain links TRBV9 to TRBJ2-2; the TRBD1 assignment by TCRdb is unverifiable without DNA. CDR3 length: 17 residues. The germline gives CDR1 SGDLS, CDR2 YYNGEE. CDR3 residues: CASSVGNRGGHTGELFF.

This clonotype is identified as medium-sized from frequency. The rearrangement joins TRBV27 to TRBJ2-5; TCRdb's assignment of TRBD1 cannot be checked, as there is no DNA. Germline V lookup: CDR1 MNHEY, CDR2 SMNVEV (reference sequence). The CDR3 totals 14 residues. This CDR3 is CASRRTGSQETQYF.

V is TRBV6-5 and J is TRBJ1-2; TCRdb reports TRBD1, a call that lacks DNA to check it against. The CDR3 contains 15 residues. The germline V gene encodes CDR1 MNHEY and CDR2 SVGAGI. This CDR3 is CASSSLLGGAEGYTF.

J is TRBJ2-5 and V is TRBV5-1; TCRdb's D call of TRBD2 is untestable without DNA. The CDR3 runs 15 residues. Germline values: CDR1 SGHRS, CDR2 YFSETQ. The CDR3 reads CASSLADGGVETQYF.

CDR3 sequence reads: CASSYRQGGAGELFF. V gene TRBV7-9 combines with J gene TRBJ2-2; TCRdb indicates TRBD1, and absent DNA this call remains unverified. The CDR3 extends over 15 amino acids. The germline V gene encodes CDR1 SEHNR and CDR2 FQNEAQ (reference sequence).

The chain links TRBV30 to TRBJ2-7. Per germline, CDR1 GTSNPN and CDR2 SVGIG (reference sequence). This CDR3 is built from 13 residues. This CDR3 is CAWSVLRNYEQYF.

Measured by frequency, this clonotype is medium-sized. The V gene is TRBV19, the J gene TRBJ1-4; the TCRdb call, TRBD1, lacks DNA for checking. The CDR3 runs 14 residues. The germline V gene has CDR1 LNHDA and CDR2 SQIVND (reference sequence). The CDR3 sequence: CASSPSGGGKKLFF.

The V and J genes are TRBV5-1 and TRBJ2-3. Germline-derived CDR1 and CDR2 are SGHRS and YFSETQ. The CDR3 is 14 residues long. The CDR3 spells CASSISTSADTQYF. Full variable domain (rest looked up from reference TRBV5-1 and TRBJ2-3): KAGVTQTPRYLIKTRGQQVTLSCSPISGHRSVSWYQQTPGQGLQFLFEYFSETQRNKGNFPGRFSGRQFSNSRSEMNVSTLELGDSALYLCASSISTSADTQYFGPGTRLTVL.

The V call is TRBV12-3 or TRBV12-4, the J call TRBJ1-1. The CDR3 has 13 amino acids. CDR3 protein: CASSLTALTEAFF.

The CDR3 sequence is CATSDTSGSLDGYTF. This chain connects TRBV24-1 to TRBJ1-2; TCRdb picks TRBD1, but there is no DNA to check that call. Germline V gene sequence: CDR1 KGHDR, CDR2 SFDVKD. The length of the CDR3 is 15 residues.

This clonotype ranks as medium-sized in terms of frequency. The chain recombines TRBV12-3 or TRBV12-4 with TRBJ2-1. This CDR3 has 13 amino acids. The CDR3 sequence is CASNSRGFGEQFF.

Considering frequency, this clonotype is medium-sized. This sequence joins TRBV19 and TRBJ1-1. The length of the CDR3 is 13 residues. Germline CDR1 is LNHDA and CDR2 is SQIVND (reference sequence). CDR3 sequence: CASSMAGLGEAFF.

This clonotype shows up as medium-sized (0.01 to 0.1%) by frequency. V gene TRBV29-1 combines with J gene TRBJ2-3; the D call from TCRdb, TRBD2, cannot be confirmed without DNA. The CDR3 consists of 14 residues. CDR1 and CDR2 (germline): SQVTM, ANQGSEA. This CDR3 reads CSVKGTSNTDTQYF.

The chain uses TRBV6-5 and TRBJ1-1; TCRdb proposes TRBD1, but this gene call is untestable without DNA. Germline V gene sequence: CDR1 MNHEY, CDR2 SVGAGI. The CDR3 has 14 amino acids. The CDR3 sequence is CASSYLTGDTEAFF.

V is TRBV19 and J is TRBJ1-1. There are 13 residues in the CDR3. Germline loops: CDR1 LNHDA, CDR2 SQIVND (reference sequence). CDR3 in amino acids: CASSISSNTEAFF.

In terms of frequency, this clonotype is medium-sized (0.01 to 0.1%). V usage is TRBV6-5 and J usage is TRBJ1-2; TCRdb picks TRBD1, but there is no DNA to check that call. This CDR3 has 14 amino acids. CDR1 and CDR2 from the germline V gene are MNHEY and SVGAGI. CDR3 amino acids: CASRSGQGGDGYTF.